This entry lists 26 T cell receptor beta chains sequenced from one sample in a study of Graves' ophthalmopathy and Graves' hyperthyroidism. The authors amplified TCR beta CDR3 regions, and they did so from RNA transcripts for repertoire sequencing. The workflow started with a first-round RT-PCR run with HTBI primers and then moved on to a second-round multiplex PCR. Each CDR3 protein gets one entry after TCRdb re-called the multiplex PCR reads with MiXCR. Here the sample spans 350,000 or so distinct CDR3 sequences, 17% being singletons. The sample comprised peripheral blood. The receptor set was obtained from an adult man with Graves' ophthalmopathy.

This clonotype was recorded many times. This chain connects TRBV7-8 to TRBJ1-5, with 8 bases that match TRBD1. The germline gives CDR1 SGHVS, CDR2 FQNEAQ. With V trimmed by 3 bases and J by 0 bases, 1 base remained unmatched. The CDR3 runs to 15 residues. CDR3 sequence: CASSLTGDSNQPQHF. CDR3 nucleotides: TGTGCCAGCAGCTTGACAGGGGATAGCAATCAGCCCCAGCATTTT.

This clonotype has ten or more counts. This chain links TRBV5-1 with TRBJ2-5; D gene uncertain. Trimming removed 1 base at V and 2 bases at J, with 9 bases between. The CDR3 runs 14 residues. Germline-derived CDR1 and CDR2 are SGHRS and YFSETQ. The CDR3 DNA is TGCGCCAGCAGCTTGAACGCTGTTCAAGAGACCCAGTACTTC. This encodes CASSLNAVQETQYF.

This clonotype was recorded many times. The chain has TRBV7-3 and TRBJ1-1, with 9 bases matching TRBD1. Germline CDR1 is SGHTA and CDR2 is FQGTGA. J lost 7 bases, V lost 2 bases, and 8 bases had no gene match. The CDR3 contains 15 residues. The CDR3 reads CASSLERQGGGEAFF. The CDR3 coding sequence is TGTGCCAGCAGCTTAGAGAGACAGGGGGGAGGTGAAGCTTTCTTT.

The J gene is TRBJ2-7, the V gene TRBV7-1; D is ambiguous. Gene TRBJ2-1 matches the end of the DNA better, so the J call may be wrong. TRBV7-1 is an ORF, and what it does is uncertain. This CDR3 region has 16 residues. In DNA, the CDR3 is TGTGCCAGCAGCTCCATAAACCCTGCGGATGCCTACGAGCAGTTCTTC. Translating gives CASSSINPADAYEQFF.

This clonotype showed up just once. This chain links TRBV20-1 with TRBJ1-2; 7 nucleotides agree with TRBD1. Losses at the gene ends were 5 bases for V and 4 bases for J; bases not matched to a gene: 10. CDR3 size: 14 residues. In germline, CDR1 is DFQATT, CDR2 SNEGSKA (reference sequence). For the CDR3, the DNA is TGCAGTGCTGACGTTACAGGGGTCGGCTATGGCTACACCTTC. It translates to CSADVTGVGYGYTF.

This clonotype was seen more than once but under ten times. The chain couples TRBV19 to TRBJ1-1; possibly TRBD1 for D (6 bases). Germline V gene lookup returns CDR1 LNHDA and CDR2 SQIVND (reference sequence). The CDR3 spans 16 residues. The V end was cut by 1 base, the J end by 2 bases, with 14 bases between. CDR3 residues: CASSIVAGAPNTEAFF. The CDR3, as DNA: TGTGCCAGTAGTATAGTGGCAGGGGCACCCAACACTGAAGCTTTCTTT.

The chain joins TRBV6-1 to TRBJ1-2, with TRBD1 identical over 9 bases. The J segment lost 7 bases and the V segment lost 7 bases, leaving 13 bases of the junction unmatched. The CDR3 is 15 residues long. Germline CDR1 and CDR2: MNHNS and SASEGT. CDR3 region: CASTHPGTGFFGYTF. As DNA, the CDR3 is TGTGCCAGCACCCATCCCGGGACAGGGTTCTTTGGCTACACCTTC.

The chain couples TRBV3-1 to TRBJ2-4; D is undetermined. The V end lost 0 bases, the J end lost 0 bases, and 9 bases lay between the germline ends. This CDR3 contains 16 residues. Per germline, CDR1 LGHDT and CDR2 YNNKEL (reference sequence). The CDR3 DNA reads TGTGCCAGCAGCCAAGAGGGAACGATAGCCAAAAACATTCAGTACTTC. Translation gives CASSQEGTIAKNIQYF.

This clonotype was seen repeatedly, ten times or more. The gene calls are TRBV7-9 and TRBJ1-2; 8 nucleotides line up with TRBD1. The ends lost 6 bases at V and 4 bases at J; junction bases unmatched: 7. Germline CDR1 SEHNR, CDR2 FQNEAQ (reference sequence). The CDR3 extends over 14 amino acids. The CDR3 loop reads CASRIQGTGYGYTF. The CDR3 nucleotides are TGTGCCAGCAGAATACAGGGGACAGGCTATGGCTACACCTTC.

In its sample, this clonotype was seen a few times. The chain employs TRBV12-3 or TRBV12-4 and TRBJ1-5; 9 bases fit TRBD1. CDR3 size: 15 residues. Losses at the gene ends were 6 bases for V and 6 bases for J; bases not matched to a gene: 9. The CDR3 DNA reads as TGTGCCAGCAGCACCGGGACAGGGATCTTTCAGCCCCAGCATTTT. Translation gives CASSTGTGIFQPQHF.

V and J are TRBV12-3 or TRBV12-4 and TRBJ2-7; the match to TRBD2 covers 12 bases. J lost 3 bases, V lost 6 bases, and 6 bases had no gene match. CDR3 length equals 15 residues. The CDR3 region has the DNA TGTGCCAGCAGCGCCGAGACTAGCGGGAGCTACGAGCAGTACTTC. It codes for CASSAETSGSYEQYF.

In its sample, this clonotype was seen many times. V and J are TRBV28 and TRBJ1-2; D ambiguous. V was shortened by 6 bases and J by 8 bases, with 16 bases between the two germline ends. Germline assignment: CDR1 MDHEN and CDR2 SYDVKM. The CDR3 runs 13 residues. CDR3 loop: CASSFLHAAGYTF. The DNA for the CDR3 is TGTGCCAGCAGCTTCCTTCACGCCGCGGGCTACACCTTC.

This clonotype was recorded many times. The chain uses TRBV20-1 and TRBJ1-2; TRBD1 might be the D (6 bases). The CDR3 covers 17 residues. The V gene lost 0 bases and the J gene lost 6 bases, with 23 bases spanning the gap. Germline CDR1 DFQATT, CDR2 SNEGSKA (reference sequence). The CDR3 protein is CSARDGGRGGVRNGYTF. The CDR3 bases are TGCAGTGCTAGAGATGGGGGGCGCGGGGGGGTTCGAAATGGCTACACCTTC.

This clonotype appeared a few times. V gene TRBV5-6 combines with J gene TRBJ1-2; D gene ambiguous. The CDR3 covers 14 residues. The germline gives CDR1 SGHDT, CDR2 YYEEEE. Between the trimmed V and J ends, which lost 0 bases and 1 base, there was a span of 7 bases. The CDR3 loop is CASSLGPNNYGYTF. As DNA, the CDR3 is TGTGCCAGCAGCTTGGGACCGAATAACTATGGCTACACCTTC. Together with reference TRBV5-6 and TRBJ1-2, the CDR3 gives the full variable domain: DAGVTQSPTHLIKTRGQQVTLRCSPKSGHDTVSWYQQALGQGPQFIFQYYEEEERQRGNFPDRFSGHQFPNYSSELNVNALLLGDSALYLCASSLGPNNYGYTFGSGTRLTVV.

Only a few counts were recorded for this clonotype. This chain joins TRBV11-1 and TRBJ1-2; TRBD1 aligns across 10 bases. The CDR3 has 16 amino acids. Germline V gene lookup returns CDR1 SGHAT and CDR2 FQDESV (reference sequence). V lost 3 bases, J lost 4 bases, and 8 bases stayed unmatched. CDR3 protein: CASSLARTGGAYGYTF. In DNA, the CDR3 is TGTGCCAGCAGCTTGGCTAGGACAGGGGGTGCCTATGGCTACACCTTC.

This clonotype came up many times. The V and J genes are TRBV7-2 and TRBJ2-4; D remains ambiguous. The germline V gene encodes CDR1 SGHTA and CDR2 FQGNSA. V dropped 0 bases and J dropped 4 bases, with 7 bases sitting between them. This CDR3 contains 14 residues. The CDR3 coding sequence is TGTGCCAGCAGCTTAGCGAATAGTAAAAACATTCAGTACTTC. This gives the protein CASSLANSKNIQYF.

Only a few counts were recorded for this clonotype. Being one base from a much bigger clone, this may be a read error. The chain has TRBV11-2 and TRBJ2-7; a weak D match, TRBD2 (5 bases). With 4 bases removed from V and 4 bases from J, the gap between germline ends came to 17 bases. The CDR3 length is 15 residues. Germline V gene sequence: CDR1 SGHAT, CDR2 FQNNGV. The CDR3 DNA follows: TGTGCCAGCAGCTCGACCGGGATAGGCAGATACGAGCAGTACTTC. Its translation: CASSSTGIGRYEQYF.

At least ten counts were recorded for this clonotype. The chain is built from TRBV12-3 or TRBV12-4 and TRBJ1-3; no clear D. The CDR3 covers 15 residues. V was shortened by 5 bases and J by 0 bases, with 11 bases between the two germline ends. For the CDR3, the DNA is TGTGCCAGCAGTCAACTAGGGCGCTCTGGAAACACCATATATTTT. Its protein product is CASSQLGRSGNTIYF.

This clonotype was counted ten times or more. The chain joins TRBV18 to TRBJ2-5; 9 bases map to TRBD1. Unmatched junction bases numbered 9, after V lost 3 bases and J lost 4 bases. The germline CDR1 and CDR2 sequences are KGHSH and LQKENI. There are 16 residues in the CDR3. As DNA, the CDR3 is TGTGCCAGCTCACCTCGAATTACGGACAGGGGAGAGACCCAGTACTTC. This translates into CASSPRITDRGETQYF.

This clonotype appeared many times. Here the CDR3 DNA reads TGTGCCAGCAGTTCCGATAGTCTATGGGGGACAGGGGAGCCTAAGGGCTACACCTTC. Translated: CASSSDSLWGTGEPKGYTF. V is TRBV28 and J is TRBJ1-2, with 10 positions matching TRBD1. Trimming took 4 bases from V and 8 from J; bases not matched to a gene: 22. Germline loops: CDR1 MDHEN, CDR2 SYDVKM. The length of the CDR3 is 19 residues.

Many counts were recorded for this clonotype. The rearrangement joins TRBV6-1 to TRBJ1-2; 10 nucleotides align to TRBD1. With V trimmed by 2 bases and J by 6 bases, 3 bases remained unmatched. The germline CDR1 and CDR2 sequences are MNHNS and SASEGT. This CDR3 spans 14 amino acids. CDR3 protein: CASSERQGADGYTF. DNA of the CDR3: TGTGCCAGCAGTGAACGACAGGGGGCCGATGGCTACACCTTC.

This clonotype was detected many times. The chain combines TRBV12-3 or TRBV12-4 with TRBJ1-1; D gene unclear. V was pared by 6 bases and J by 0 bases, with 11 bases between. CDR3 length: 14 amino acids. The DNA of the CDR3 is TGTGCCAGCAGCTGGGAGGGTATGAACACTGAAGCTTTCTTT. Protein sequence: CASSWEGMNTEAFF.

The V call is TRBV15, the J call TRBJ1-2, with 8 bases identical to TRBD1. V lost 1 base, J lost 2 bases, and 3 bases stayed unmatched. The germline V gene has CDR1 LNHNV and CDR2 YYDKDF (reference sequence). CDR3 length equals 15 residues. The CDR3 loop is CATSRARTGNYGYTF. The DNA of the CDR3 is TGTGCCACCAGCAGAGCAAGGACAGGGAACTATGGCTACACCTTC.

This clonotype was recorded at least ten times. The DNA for the CDR3 is TGTGCCAGCAGCGCAGACAGGGTTCAGCCCCAGCATTTT. Amino acids: CASSADRVQPQHF. The chain employs TRBV7-9 and TRBJ1-5; TRBD1 agrees at 7 bases. CDR1 is SEHNR, CDR2 FQNEAQ, per germline (reference sequence). V shed 5 bases, J shed 6 bases, and the junction held 4 bases outside the gene matches. CDR3 length: 13 residues. Drawing the rest from reference TRBV7-9 and TRBJ1-5, the complete variable domain is DTGVSQNPRHKITKRGQNVTFRCDPISEHNRLYWYRQTLGQGPEFLTYFQNEAQLEKSRLLSDRFSAERPKGSFSTLEIQRTEQGDSAMYLCASSADRVQPQHFGDGTRLSIL.

This clonotype was found many times. The rearrangement uses TRBV3-1 and TRBJ1-2; no definite D call. This CDR3 is built from 14 residues. V shed 2 bases and J shed 3 bases, with 10 bases lying between them. Germline CDR1 LGHDT, CDR2 YNNKEL (reference sequence). The CDR3 DNA follows: TGTGCCAGCAGCCAATCTCGTCTGTACTATGGCTACACCTTC. Translation: CASSQSRLYYGYTF.

For this clonotype: One base away lies a much larger clone, so this may be a sequencing read error. This sequence joins TRBV7-2 and TRBJ2-5; 10 bases line up with TRBD2. The CDR3 is made up of 16 amino acids. From germline, CDR1 is SGHTA and CDR2 FQGNSA. This CDR3 reads CASSLYTSGDQETLYF. For the CDR3, the DNA is TGTGCCAGCAGCTTATATACTAGCGGGGACCAAGAGACCCTGTACTTC.